The 21 T cell receptor beta chains below all came from one sample that was sequenced in a study of blood T cell repertoires in COVID-19. TCRdb's table, derived via immunoSEQ multiplex PCR, lists solely in-frame clones and lacks some. Here the sample spans approximately 380,000 clones, approximately 91% being singletons. Material: PBMCs or T cells enriched from blood (not recorded which). These receptors were obtained from a woman aged 40 to 50 who had been exposed to COVID-19.

This sequence joins TRBV5-1 and TRBJ2-7; 9 nucleotides match TRBD1. From germline, CDR1 is SGHRS and CDR2 YFSETQ. V gave up 4 bases and J gave up 2 bases; unmatched junction bases: 4. The CDR3 is made up of 14 amino acids. The CDR3 loop is CASSPWTGAYEQYF. The CDR3 nucleotides read TGCGCCAGCAGCCCTTGGACAGGGGCCTACGAGCAGTACTTC.

V and J are TRBV5-5 and TRBJ1-2; 8 nucleotides align to TRBD1. CDR3 length: 16 residues. Trimming removed 0 bases from V and 7 bases from J; junction bases left unmatched: 11. Germline V CDR1 and CDR2: SGHKS, YYEKEE (reference sequence). The CDR3: CASSLGVTGGWIGYTF. The CDR3, as DNA: TGTGCCAGCAGCTTGGGCGTAACAGGGGGTTGGATTGGCTACACCTTC.

The chain has TRBV5-1 and TRBJ1-6; TRBD1 aligns across 9 bases. V trimming: 4 bases; J trimming: 13 bases; junction bases outside the gene matches: 12. The CDR3 consists of 15 residues. Looked up from germline, CDR1 is SGHRS and CDR2 is YFSETQ. CDR3 sequence (DNA): TGCGCCAGCAGCGGAGAGGGGACAGGGTTTACGCCCCTCCACTTT. It encodes CASSGEGTGFTPLHF.

This chain joins TRBV6-5 and TRBJ1-2, with 10 bases fitting TRBD1. The CDR3 is made up of 12 amino acids. Losses at the gene ends were 8 bases for V and 8 bases for J; bases not matched to a gene: 5. Germline loops: CDR1 MNHEY, CDR2 SVGAGI. CDR3 DNA: TGTGCCAGCCGAGACAGGGGGCCCGGCTACACCTTC. Protein: CASRDRGPGYTF.

The J gene is TRBJ1-1, the V gene TRBV29-1, with 8 nucleotides matching TRBD1. Germline V gene sequence: CDR1 SQVTM, CDR2 ANQGSEA. The CDR3 totals 15 residues. The V segment lost 5 bases and the J segment 0 bases; nucleotides outside the gene matches: 8. In DNA, the CDR3 is TGCAGCGTTACGGACAGGGTAGGAGTGAACACTGAAGCTTTCTTT. Protein product: CSVTDRVGVNTEAFF.

The J gene is TRBJ2-7, the V gene TRBV24-1, with D perhaps TRBD1 (5 bases). Germline values: CDR1 KGHDR, CDR2 SFDVKD. The CDR3 contains 15 residues. Deletions cut 3 bases from V and 8 bases from J, with 19 bases between. CDR3 nucleotide sequence: TGTGCCACCAGTGATAGCGCAACTACGACAGTCAAGCAGTACTTC. Translation gives CATSDSATTTVKQYF.

J is TRBJ1-1 and V is TRBV12-3 or TRBV12-4; D possibly corresponds to TRBD1 (6 bases). The CDR3 is 13 amino acids. V was trimmed by 4 bases and J by 5 bases, leaving 11 bases between them. The CDR3 DNA follows: TGTGCCAGCAGTTACCTACAGGGAACTGAAGCTTTCTTT. Translating it yields CASSYLQGTEAFF.

The chain couples TRBV19 to TRBJ1-6; D is undetermined. The V end lost 0 bases, the J end lost 0 bases, and 9 bases lay between the germline ends. Looked up from germline, CDR1 is LNHDA and CDR2 is SQIVND (reference sequence). This CDR3 comprises 17 residues. CDR3 region: CASSIDGLSSYNSPLHF. The CDR3 nucleotides read TGTGCCAGTAGTATAGATGGGCTCAGCTCCTATAATTCACCCCTCCACTTT.

This clone occurred once. This sequence joins TRBV2 and TRBJ1-5; possibly TRBD1 for D (5 bases). V gave up 3 bases and J gave up 9 bases, with 15 bases separating them. The CDR3 extends over 14 amino acids. From germline, CDR1 is SNHLY and CDR2 FYNNEI. As DNA, the CDR3 is TGTGCCAGCAGTGAGGGGAGGGGTGCATGGCCCCAGCATTTT. It translates to CASSEGRGAWPQHF.

The CDR3 reads CASSPRGNQNEKLFF. The DNA for the CDR3 is TGTGCCAGCAGCCCCAGGGGAAACCAAAATGAAAAACTGTTTTTT. The chain carries TRBV7-9 and TRBJ1-4; TRBD1 is a possible D gene (6 bases). Trimming pared 5 bases from V and 5 bases from J, leaving 15 bases between. The length of the CDR3 is 15 residues. Germline assignment: CDR1 SEHNR and CDR2 FQNEAQ (reference sequence).

With respect to this clone: The same CDR3 also results from other DNA sequences found in this sample. The rearrangement links TRBV3-1 (or the pseudogene TRBV3-2) to TRBJ2-7, with a possible D match to TRBD2 (5 bases). Germline V gives CDR1 LGHDT, CDR2 YNNKEL (reference sequence). V was clipped by 2 bases and J by 2 bases, with 7 bases between them. CDR3 size: 13 residues. The DNA for the CDR3 is TGTGCCAGCAGCCAAAGCGGCGCCTACGAGCAGTACTTC. Its protein product is CASSQSGAYEQYF.

This sequence joins TRBV10-3 and TRBJ2-1; 10 bases agree with TRBD1. Trimming cost V 4 bases and J 7 bases; bases outside gene matches: 7. CDR1 is ENHRY and CDR2 is SYGVKD in the germline V gene. CDR3 length: 15 residues. CDR3 DNA sequence: TGTGCCATCAGTGCGCCGACAGGGGGCACGAATGAGCAGTTCTTC. Translation gives CAISAPTGGTNEQFF.

Comment on this clone: Relative to the germline gene, one junction end is altered; a read error may explain this. V gene TRBV6-6 combines with J gene TRBJ1-5; 8 nucleotides agree with TRBD1. This CDR3 spans 15 amino acids. The germline CDR1 and CDR2 sequences are MNHNY and SVGAGI (reference sequence). CDR3 DNA sequence: TGTGCCAGCAGTTACCAGGGGGCCCCCAATCCGCCCCAGCATTTT. Translated, it gives CASSYQGAPNPPQHF.

The chain is built from TRBV30 and TRBJ1-2, with TRBD1 as a possible D gene (5 bases). CDR1 is GTSNPN, CDR2 SVGIG, per germline (reference sequence). Trimming took off 4 bases at V and 4 bases at J, with 19 bases between the two ends. The CDR3 consists of 15 residues. The CDR3 reads CAWKENRDFGYGYTF. Written as DNA, the CDR3 is TGTGCCTGGAAGGAAAACCGGGACTTTGGCTATGGCTACACCTTC.

V is TRBV5-1 and J is TRBJ1-1, with TRBD1 matching over 7 bases. This CDR3 contains 16 residues. Germline V gene lookup returns CDR1 SGHRS and CDR2 YFSETQ. V dropped 4 bases and J dropped 6; count of bases not matched to a gene: 15. The CDR3 DNA is TGCGCCAGCAGCCGAGGGAGTATTGAAGGGGGCTCTGAAGCTTTCTTT. It yields the protein CASSRGSIEGGSEAFF.

Here the CDR3 reads CASSIDVGGSAFF. For the CDR3, the DNA is TGTGCCAGTAGTATAGATGTGGGGGGAAGTGCTTTCTTT. This chain joins TRBV19 and TRBJ1-1, with D perhaps matching TRBD1 (5 bases). The CDR3 loop spans 13 amino acids. CDR1 is LNHDA, CDR2 SQIVND, per germline (reference sequence). Trimming pared 0 bases from V and 11 bases from J, leaving 13 bases between.

This clone was detected once. The rearrangement links TRBV6-1 to TRBJ1-6; the D gene is possibly TRBD1 (6 bases). Trimming removed 2 bases at V and 3 bases at J, with 11 bases between. Germline CDR1 reads MNHNS; CDR2 reads SASEGT. The CDR3 totals 16 residues. CDR3 region: CASSEYGGLYNSPLHF. CDR3 bases: TGTGCCAGCAGTGAATACGGGGGGCTCTATAATTCACCCCTCCACTTT.

The sample holds one count of this clone. The gene calls are TRBV30 and TRBJ1-2; the D gene is possibly TRBD1 (5 bases). Germline lookup yields CDR1 GTSNPN and CDR2 SVGIG (reference sequence). Trimming took off 6 bases at V and 3 bases at J, with 17 bases between the two ends. The CDR3 is 14 amino acids. CDR3 sequence reads: CACHRRGVYYGYTF. The CDR3 DNA follows: TGTGCCTGCCATCGGAGGGGAGTCTACTATGGCTACACCTTC.

This clone occurred once. The chain couples TRBV19 to TRBJ1-3, with a possible D match to TRBD1 (5 bases). This CDR3 region has 14 residues. From germline, CDR1 is LNHDA and CDR2 SQIVND (reference sequence). Trimming took off 1 base at V and 5 bases at J, with 9 bases between the two ends. CDR3 amino acids: CASSIAGYRNTIYF. For the CDR3, the DNA is TGTGCCAGTAGTATAGCAGGGTACCGAAACACCATATATTTT.

The genes are TRBV30 and TRBJ1-5; a weak D match, TRBD1 (5 bases). The length of the CDR3 is 15 residues. Trimming took off 1 base at V and 4 bases at J, with 14 bases between the two ends. CDR1 GTSNPN and CDR2 SVGIG come from the germline V gene (reference sequence). The CDR3 DNA reads TGTGCCTGGAGTGAAAACGCAGGGTTGAATCAGCCCCAGCATTTT. It yields the protein CAWSENAGLNQPQHF.

This chain uses TRBV29-1 with TRBJ1-1; 7 bases align to TRBD1. J was trimmed by 1 base and V by 6 bases; bases with no gene match: 8. CDR3 size: 14 residues. CDR1 and CDR2 from the germline V gene are SQVTM and ANQGSEA. The CDR3 region is CSVPPGQANTEAFF. The CDR3 DNA reads TGCAGCGTGCCGCCCGGACAGGCGAACACTGAAGCTTTCTTT.